A single sample gave rise to the 31 T cell receptor beta chains below, sequenced in a study of spatial heterogeneity in lung cancer. General study points: Counts of expanded alpha and beta TCRs within tumors tracked the tumor nonsynonymous mutation count.

TCRdb reanalysed the 5' RACE reads using MiXCR and keeps one entry per CDR3 protein. The sample lists around 1,900 distinct CDR3 sequences, approximately 8.2% occurring once. Time point here: sample taken at primary tumor resection. These receptors' antigens are unknown. The source material was lung tumor tissue, sampled at surgery. The receptors here all came from a male donor with early-stage non-small cell lung cancer.

This clonotype is labeled as medium-sized (0.01 to 0.1%). This sequence joins TRBV15 and TRBJ2-7; the D gene could be TRBD1 or TRBD2 (6 bases each). Trimming took 5 bases from V and 9 from J, leaving 14 bases between them. Germline lookup yields CDR1 LNHNV and CDR2 YYDKDF (reference sequence). This CDR3 is 12 amino acids long. Written as DNA, the CDR3 is TGTGCCACCAGCCTCATTGGGGGGCTGCAGTACTTC. The encoded protein is CATSLIGGLQYF.

This clonotype was seen ten or more times. The chain recombines TRBV29-1 with TRBJ2-2; D is possibly TRBD1 or TRBD2 (5 bases each). The CDR3 is 13 residues long. CDR1 is SQVTM and CDR2 is ANQGSEA in the germline V gene. V shed 6 bases and J shed 2 bases, with 10 bases lying between them. The CDR3 DNA reads TGCAGCGTGGACCGGGGCAACACCGGGGAGCTGTTTTTT. Translation gives CSVDRGNTGELFF.

Sample share makes this clonotype large. The gene calls are TRBV12-3 or TRBV12-4 and TRBJ1-2; perhaps TRBD1 as D (6 bases). The CDR3 has 15 residues. Trimming cost V 6 bases and J 4 bases, with 18 bases left between them. In nucleotides, the CDR3 is TGTGCCAGCAGGCCTACTACAGGGTATGGCTATGGCTACACCTTC. Translating it yields CASRPTTGYGYGYTF.

In its sample, this clonotype ranks as large. The chain carries TRBV27 and TRBJ2-2; 7 bases are shared with TRBD2. Germline values: CDR1 MNHEY, CDR2 SMNVEV (reference sequence). J lost 4 bases, V lost 7 bases, and 3 bases had no gene match. The length of the CDR3 is 13 residues. The CDR3 coding sequence is TGTGCCAGCACGGGGGAGGGCACCGGGGAGCTGTTTTTT. It yields the protein CASTGEGTGELFF.

This clonotype came up many times. The chain couples TRBV6-1 to TRBJ2-3, with D perhaps matching TRBD1 or TRBD2 (6 bases each). This CDR3 region has 16 residues. Germline CDR1 MNHNS, CDR2 SASEGT. Trimming cost V 0 bases and J 1 base, with 11 bases left between them. The CDR3 sequence is CASSEAGGGGTDTQYF. Here the CDR3 DNA reads TGTGCCAGCAGTGAAGCCGGAGGGGGAGGCACAGATACGCAGTATTTT.

This clonotype is categorized as large. The chain employs TRBV2 and TRBJ2-1; D is possibly TRBD1 (6 bases). Per germline, CDR1 SNHLY and CDR2 FYNNEI. V was shortened by 3 bases and J by 0 bases, with 9 bases between the two germline ends. This CDR3 region has 15 residues. The chain's CDR3 is CASSEGALSYNEQFF. DNA of the CDR3: TGTGCCAGCAGTGAGGGGGCCCTCTCCTACAATGAGCAGTTCTTC.

By frequency in the sample, this clonotype is medium-sized. The chain has TRBV7-9 and TRBJ2-7; D may correspond to TRBD1 or TRBD2 (5 bases each). V dropped 5 bases and J dropped 4 bases, with 15 bases sitting between them. CDR1 is SEHNR and CDR2 is FQNEAQ in the germline V gene (reference sequence). The CDR3 has 14 amino acids. CDR3 DNA sequence: TGTGCCAGCAGCCCGGGACCGTCTCCTTACGAGCAGTACTTC. This sequence encodes CASSPGPSPYEQYF.

This clonotype is categorized as medium-sized. The V gene is TRBV6-6, the J gene TRBJ2-2, with TRBD1 identical over 7 bases. Per the germline V gene, CDR1 is MNHNY and CDR2 is SVGAGI (reference sequence). V trimming: 1 base; J trimming: 7 bases; junction bases outside the gene matches: 9. The CDR3 covers 16 residues. CDR3 sequence (DNA): TGTGCCAGCAGTTACTATTACAGGGGCCAGGACGGGGAGCTGTTTTTT. It translates to CASSYYYRGQDGELFF.

In this sample, this clonotype is medium-sized. The V and J genes are TRBV6-5 and TRBJ1-5; D unclear. The CDR3 extends over 14 amino acids. Between the trimmed V and J ends, which lost 4 bases and 3 bases, there was a span of 10 bases. The germline V gene encodes CDR1 MNHEY and CDR2 SVGAGI. For the CDR3, the DNA is TGTGCCAGCAGTTCATATTTGCTCAATCAGCCCCAGCATTTT. Its translation: CASSSYLLNQPQHF.

By sample fraction, this clonotype is medium-sized (0.01 to 0.1%). The J gene is TRBJ2-1, the V gene TRBV9; D remains unclear. This CDR3 spans 13 amino acids. CDR1 is SGDLS and CDR2 is YYNGEE in the germline V gene. Trimming pared 0 bases from V and 6 bases from J, leaving 7 bases between. The CDR3 bases are TGTGCCAGCAGCGTAGGACAACTCAATGAGCAGTTCTTC. It translates to CASSVGQLNEQFF.

By share, this clonotype counts as medium-sized (0.01 to 0.1%). The rearrangement uses TRBV9 and TRBJ2-1; 13 nucleotides agree with TRBD2. V was pared by 2 bases and J by 12 bases, with 11 bases of the junction left unmatched. CDR3 length: 16 residues. CDR1 and CDR2 from the germline V gene are SGDLS and YYNGEE. The CDR3 loop is CASSVDLGTSGKGQFF. The DNA for the CDR3 is TGTGCCAGCAGCGTCGACCTCGGGACTAGCGGGAAGGGGCAGTTCTTC.

This clonotype is medium-sized (0.01 to 0.1%) by share. This chain links TRBV28 with TRBJ2-2, with TRBD1 matching 9 bases. The length of the CDR3 is 14 residues. Trimming took 6 bases from V and 8 from J; bases not matched to a gene: 7. Germline lookup yields CDR1 MDHEN and CDR2 SYDVKM. DNA of the CDR3: TGTGCCAGCAGACTACAGGGGGCGCGAGGGGAGCTGTTTTTT. Its protein product is CASRLQGARGELFF.

This clonotype is termed medium-sized. The gene calls are TRBV7-3 and TRBJ2-1; a possible D gene is TRBD1 (7 bases). The CDR3 has 16 residues. Germline-derived CDR1 and CDR2 are SGHTA and FQGTGA. The V end lost 5 bases, the J end lost 5 bases, and 19 bases lay between the germline ends. The CDR3 DNA reads TGTGCCAGCAGCAACCGGGACTCCCAGGGGGACAATGAGCAGTTCTTC. Residues: CASSNRDSQGDNEQFF.

The rearrangement links TRBV20-1 to TRBJ2-1; the match to TRBD2 covers 8 bases. This CDR3 spans 15 amino acids. Germline values: CDR1 DFQATT, CDR2 SNEGSKA (reference sequence). Trimming took 5 bases from V and 3 from J; bases not matched to a gene: 9. The DNA of the CDR3 is TGCAGTGCTTCCTTAGCGGGACGCGGCTACAATGAGCAGTTCTTC. As protein: CSASLAGRGYNEQFF.

V gene TRBV7-9 combines with J gene TRBJ2-4; no clear D. Germline CDR1 reads SEHNR; CDR2 reads FQNEAQ (reference sequence). V was trimmed by 0 bases and J by 11 bases, leaving 11 bases between them. This CDR3 spans 13 amino acids. This CDR3 is CASSLALKAVQYF. As DNA, the CDR3 is TGTGCCAGCAGCTTAGCGCTAAAGGCCGTTCAGTACTTC.

This clonotype is medium-sized (0.01 to 0.1%) within its sample. The gene calls are TRBV4-3 and TRBJ2-7; D is unclear. The V gene's germline CDR1 is LGHNA and CDR2 YSLEER. V dropped 0 bases and J dropped 0 bases, with 9 bases sitting between them. This CDR3 has 15 amino acids. CDR3 region: CASSQDWTNSYEQYF. DNA for the CDR3: TGCGCCAGCAGCCAAGACTGGACCAACTCCTACGAGCAGTACTTC.

The table lists this clonotype with a few counts. The rearrangement joins TRBV19 to TRBJ1-2; 10 bases are shared with TRBD1. V lost 4 bases and J lost 5; bases outside the gene matches: 10. Germline CDR1 is LNHDA and CDR2 is SQIVND (reference sequence). The CDR3 totals 16 residues. CDR3 coding DNA: TGTGCCAGTAGTACCCCGGGACAGGGGCGGAGGTATGGCTACACCTTC. It encodes CASSTPGQGRRYGYTF.

By share, this clonotype ranks as medium-sized. V gene TRBV28 combines with J gene TRBJ2-5; no clear D. Trimming left V 3 bases short and J 1 base short, with 12 bases between. Germline values: CDR1 MDHEN, CDR2 SYDVKM. The CDR3 consists of 15 residues. The CDR3 nucleotides read TGTGCCAGCAGTTTTCGGAACGGCGTCCAAGAGACCCAGTACTTC. Translating gives CASSFRNGVQETQYF.

This clonotype qualifies as medium-sized. The CDR3 region is CASSFSGGIGEKLFF. In DNA, the CDR3 is TGTGCCAGCAGTTTTTCGGGGGGGATCGGTGAAAAACTGTTTTTT. The gene calls are TRBV28 and TRBJ1-4; D might be TRBD1 (5 bases). V lost 3 bases, J lost 7 bases, and 15 bases lay in between. The germline gives CDR1 MDHEN, CDR2 SYDVKM. The CDR3 runs 15 residues. Full variable domain (missing parts from reference TRBV28 and TRBJ1-4): DVKVTQSSRYLVKRTGEKVFLECVQDMDHENMFWYRQDPGLGLRLIYFSYDVKMKEKGDIPEGYSVSREKKERFSLILESASTNQTSMYLCASSFSGGIGEKLFFGSGTQLSVL.

Within the sample, this clonotype is medium-sized (0.01 to 0.1%). This chain links TRBV12-3 or TRBV12-4 with TRBJ2-7; possible D gene TRBD1, 6 bases. CDR3 length: 13 amino acids. The germline V and J ends were trimmed by 6 bases and 0 bases, with 9 bases remaining between them. The CDR3 is CASSLTGSYEQYF. CDR3 in DNA: TGTGCCAGCAGCCTGACAGGCTCCTACGAGCAGTACTTC.

By sample share, this clonotype is medium-sized (0.01 to 0.1%). The chain combines TRBV20-1 with TRBJ2-7, with 7 bases fitting TRBD2. CDR1 and CDR2 (germline): DFQATT, SNEGSKA (reference sequence). The CDR3 contains 14 residues. The J segment lost 2 bases and the V segment lost 3 bases, leaving 7 bases of the junction unmatched. This CDR3 reads CSARGGMEAYEQYF. CDR3 DNA: TGCAGTGCTAGGGGAGGGATGGAAGCCTACGAGCAGTACTTC.

J is TRBJ2-7 and V is TRBV6-2 or TRBV6-3; 7 positions match TRBD1. CDR3 size: 16 residues. V gave up 6 bases and J gave up 0 bases; unmatched junction bases: 11. CDR1 is MNHEY and CDR2 is SVGEGT in the germline V gene. CDR3 DNA sequence: TGTGCCAGCAGCTACAACAGGGGTCAAAGCTCCTACGAGCAGTACTTC. Translated: CASSYNRGQSSYEQYF.

This clonotype is medium-sized in the sample. The chain is built from TRBV29-1 and TRBJ2-2; D gene unclear. Germline CDR1 and CDR2: SQVTM and ANQGSEA. Trimming removed 5 bases from V and 6 bases from J, with 10 bases in between. This CDR3 has 12 amino acids. This chain's CDR3 is CSVNFRAGELFF. CDR3 nucleotides: TGCAGCGTTAACTTTCGGGCCGGGGAGCTGTTTTTT.

This clonotype is classed as medium-sized. The chain uses TRBV18 and TRBJ2-1; D is possibly TRBD1 or TRBD2 (5 bases each). The germline V and J ends were trimmed by 5 bases and 4 bases, with 9 bases remaining between them. The CDR3 covers 13 residues. Germline CDR1 is KGHSH and CDR2 is LQKENI. CDR3 loop: CASSSRGYNEQFF. Written as DNA, the CDR3 is TGTGCCAGCTCATCGAGGGGATACAATGAGCAGTTCTTC.

Judged by abundance, this clonotype is medium-sized (0.01 to 0.1%). The chain employs TRBV28 and TRBJ2-7, with 7 nucleotides matching TRBD1. The CDR3 totals 14 residues. V dropped 2 bases and J dropped 6; count of bases not matched to a gene: 7. In germline, CDR1 is MDHEN, CDR2 SYDVKM. DNA for the CDR3: TGTGCCAGCAGTTTACAACCAGGGGGTATCGAGCAGTACTTC. This encodes CASSLQPGGIEQYF.

This clonotype was detected a few times. J is TRBJ2-2 and V is TRBV6-1; no clear D gene. Trimming shortened V by 3 bases and J by 6 bases, and 5 bases separated the two germline ends. CDR3 length: 12 amino acids. Germline CDR1 is MNHNS and CDR2 is SASEGT. This CDR3 reads CASSDPPGELFF. CDR3 DNA: TGTGCCAGCAGTGATCCCCCCGGGGAGCTGTTTTTT.

By share, this clonotype counts as medium-sized. The chain carries TRBV5-6 and TRBJ2-5; a weak D match, TRBD1 (5 bases). From germline, CDR1 is SGHDT and CDR2 YYEEEE. The CDR3 loop spans 14 amino acids. V was cut by 5 bases and J by 4 bases, with 15 bases left in between. The CDR3 DNA sequence: TGTGCCAGCAGACCGGACATGGCCGGAGAGACCCAGTACTTC. Translated: CASRPDMAGETQYF.

Within the sample, this clonotype is medium-sized (0.01 to 0.1%). The chain couples TRBV29-1 to TRBJ2-1, with D perhaps assigned TRBD1 or TRBD2 (5 bases each). Germline CDR1 SQVTM, CDR2 ANQGSEA. This CDR3 has 11 residues. V lost 7 bases, J lost 7 bases, and 11 bases lay in between. The CDR3 bases are TGCAGCGGGGCGAGGGGAAATGAGCAGTTCTTC. Translating it yields CSGARGNEQFF.

This clonotype is medium-sized (0.01 to 0.1%) in the sample. This chain links TRBV21-1 with TRBJ2-1; the table calls TRBD2, which could not be checked here. TRBV21-1 has pseudogene status. The CDR3 has 21 amino acids. The CDR3 DNA is TGTGCCAGCAGCAAACTCGAGAATAGAGCGGGAGGGCCGGGCTCCTACAATGAGCAGTTCTTC. This translates into CASSKLENRAGGPGSYNEQFF.

The DNA of the CDR3 is TGTGCCAGCAGCCCGCCGGGACAGGGGGCCTACGAGCAGTACTTC. It encodes CASSPPGQGAYEQYF. The chain joins TRBV11-3 to TRBJ2-7; 11 positions agree with TRBD1. The CDR3 spans 15 residues. Germline-derived CDR1 and CDR2 are SGHNT and YENEEA. J lost 2 bases, V lost 5 bases, and 5 bases had no gene match.

This clonotype was detected a few times. V is TRBV27 and J is TRBJ2-2; the D is unclear. Germline assignment: CDR1 MNHEY and CDR2 SMNVEV (reference sequence). With 3 bases removed from V and 3 bases from J, the gap between germline ends came to 8 bases. This CDR3 region has 14 residues. The CDR3 DNA follows: TGTGCCAGCAGTTTCCGTTTCGACACCGGGGAGCTGTTTTTT. This gives the protein CASSFRFDTGELFF.